The clone carrying this T cell receptor (beta chain) was picked up many times. The sample originates from a study of T-cell reconstitution after alpha-beta-depleted transplantation in children. The authors prepared the TCRbeta library with unique molecular identifiers. TCRdb fed the PCR reads into MiXCR, producing one record per CDR3 protein. The sample comprises some 240,000 distinct CDR3 sequences, 9.7% of which are singletons, and about 4.8% rests with the top ten. Germline lookup yields CDR1 SGHDT and CDR2 YYEEEE. The CDR3 runs 12 residues. Trimming took off 4 bases at V and 5 bases at J, with 9 bases between the two ends.

The gene calls are TRBV5-6 and TRBJ1-2, with D possibly matching TRBD1 (5 bases). The sequence was collected from a human donor who donated a stem cell graft to a child with SCID. The sequenced sample was PBMCs from the stem cell graft donor, obtained from the stem cell graft. The CDR3 sequence: CASSPQGYGYTF. For the CDR3, the DNA is TGTGCCAGCAGCCCGCAGGGTTATGGCTACACCTTC.